The 15 T cell receptor beta chains given below trace back to one sample, sequenced in a study of T-cell memory formation after mild COVID-19. TCRdb used MiXCR to reprocess the 5' RACE reads, holding one entry per CDR3 protein. Here the sample spans around 530,000 distinct CDR3 sequences, about 20% being singletons. What was sequenced was PBMCs or a T cell subset sorted from them (not recorded which). The receptors come from an adult woman who had mild COVID-19 (a few samples of this study predate the infection). Cell type and time point are not known.

The J gene is TRBJ1-1, the V gene TRBV29-1; perhaps TRBD1 as D (5 bases). Trimming pared 4 bases from V and 4 bases from J, leaving 16 bases between. CDR3 size: 14 residues. The germline V gene has CDR1 SQVTM and CDR2 ANQGSEA. CDR3 sequence: CSVAGRGGSTEAFF. CDR3 DNA sequence: TGCAGCGTTGCGGGACGTGGAGGGAGCACTGAAGCTTTCTTT.

The chain uses TRBV20-1 and TRBJ2-3, with 11 nucleotides matching TRBD2. From germline, CDR1 is DFQATT and CDR2 SNEGSKA (reference sequence). V lost 6 bases, J lost 7 bases, and 9 bases stayed unmatched. The CDR3 sequence is 14 residues long. CDR3 sequence (DNA): TGCAGTGCCAAACTAGCGGGGGATGGGTATACGCAGTATTTT. Residues: CSAKLAGDGYTQYF.

A few counts support this clonotype. J is TRBJ2-3 and V is TRBV20-1, with 12 bases matching TRBD2. The CDR3 runs 17 residues. Germline-derived CDR1 and CDR2 are DFQATT and SNEGSKA (reference sequence). V trimming: 3 bases; J trimming: 5 bases; junction bases outside the gene matches: 12. The CDR3 bases are TGCAGTGCTAGGACAGGAATAACTAGCGGGGGGTTAGATACGCAGTATTTT. It encodes CSARTGITSGGLDTQYF.

This clonotype was counted between two and nine times. The chain uses TRBV7-9 and TRBJ1-5; no clear D. Trimming stripped 5 bases from V and 2 bases from J, with 19 bases between. CDR3 size: 17 residues. Germline V gives CDR1 SEHNR, CDR2 FQNEAQ (reference sequence). The CDR3 nucleotides read TGTGCCAGCAGCCAAATGACGGCCAGTTCTGGCAATCAGCCCCAGCATTTT. It is translated as CASSQMTASSGNQPQHF.

A few counts support this clonotype. V is TRBV10-3 and J is TRBJ2-7, with 9 positions matching TRBD2. This CDR3 contains 14 residues. V lost 7 bases to trimming and J lost 3 bases; unmatched junction nucleotides: 7. The germline gives CDR1 ENHRY, CDR2 SYGVKD. The CDR3 region has the DNA TGTGCCATCAAGATAGCGGGAGCTGTCTACGAGCAGTACTTC. Translating gives CAIKIAGAVYEQYF.

A few counts support this clonotype. Written as DNA, the CDR3 is TGTGCCAGCGCGCGGAGTCCAATGAACACTGAAGCTTTCTTT. Amino acids: CASARSPMNTEAFF. The chain uses TRBV12-3 or TRBV12-4 and TRBJ1-1, with D unclear. V lost 8 bases to trimming and J lost 0 bases, with 13 bases between them. The CDR3 length is 14 residues.

The chain couples TRBV11-2 to TRBJ1-1; D may be TRBD1 (5 bases). This CDR3 has 13 residues. The germline V gene has CDR1 SGHAT and CDR2 FQNNGV. Trimming left V 3 bases short and J 6 bases short, with 11 bases between. CDR3 coding DNA: TGTGCCAGCAGCTTTAACGAAGGGGCTGAAGCTTTCTTT. Translation: CASSFNEGAEAFF.

This chain joins TRBV7-3 and TRBJ2-3; 8 nucleotides agree with TRBD1. V was clipped by 5 bases and J by 4 bases; unmatched bases: 5. The CDR3 consists of 14 residues. Looked up from germline, CDR1 is SGHTA and CDR2 is FQGTGA. CDR3 residues: CASSRTGRADTQYF. The CDR3 bases are TGTGCCAGCAGCAGGACAGGGCGTGCAGATACGCAGTATTTT. Together with reference TRBV7-3 and TRBJ2-3, the CDR3 gives the full variable domain: GAGVSQTPSNKVTEKGKYVELRCDPISGHTALYWYRQSLGQGPEFLIYFQGTGAADDSGLPNDRFFAVRPEGSVSTLKIQRTERGDSAVYLCASSRTGRADTQYFGPGTRLTVL.

The genes are TRBV7-9 and TRBJ2-1; 8 nucleotides line up with TRBD2. V was pared by 2 bases and J by 9 bases, with 9 bases of the junction left unmatched. The CDR3 runs 15 residues. Germline V gene data show CDR1 as SEHNR and CDR2 as FQNEAQ (reference sequence). CDR3 bases: TGTGCCAGCAGCTTATCGGGGGGGGTTTCGGGTGAGCAGTTCTTC. This translates into CASSLSGGVSGEQFF.

CDR3 in DNA: TGTGCCATCCGGACCGGGACAGACTATGGCTACACCTTC. Translated: CAIRTGTDYGYTF. This sequence joins TRBV10-3 and TRBJ1-2; 7 bases map to TRBD1. Germline loops: CDR1 ENHRY, CDR2 SYGVKD. The CDR3 consists of 13 residues. J lost 3 bases, V lost 8 bases, and 6 bases had no gene match.

The chain is built from TRBV7-8 and TRBJ2-4, with 11 bases that match TRBD1. This CDR3 contains 17 residues. Germline CDR1 reads SGHVS; CDR2 reads FQNEAQ. J gave up 4 bases and V 0 bases, and 5 bases lay outside the gene matches. This chain's CDR3 is CASSLAPGQGVKNIQYF. Here the CDR3 DNA reads TGTGCCAGCAGCTTAGCCCCGGGACAGGGGGTTAAAAACATTCAGTACTTC.

This clonotype has a handful of counts. The genes are TRBV24-1 and TRBJ2-3; TRBD1 aligns across 8 bases. The CDR3 length is 16 residues. V trimming: 3 bases; J trimming: 1 base; junction bases outside the gene matches: 5. The germline gives CDR1 KGHDR, CDR2 SFDVKD. CDR3 sequence reads: CATSDRTGYGTDTQYF. In DNA form, the CDR3 reads TGTGCCACCAGTGATCGGACAGGGTACGGCACAGATACGCAGTATTTT.

J is TRBJ2-7 and V is TRBV29-1, with D tentatively TRBD1 or TRBD2 (5 bases each). CDR3 size: 13 residues. Germline V CDR1 and CDR2: SQVTM, ANQGSEA. V was trimmed by 5 bases and J by 1 base, leaving 12 bases between them. The CDR3 nucleotides are TGCAGCGTTCTCGGGGCGCTATCCTACGAGCAGTACTTC. It translates to CSVLGALSYEQYF.

The genes are TRBV18 and TRBJ2-2, with D tentatively TRBD2 (6 bases). Looked up from germline, CDR1 is KGHSH and CDR2 is LQKENI. Trimming shortened V by 1 base and J by 4 bases, and 7 bases separated the two germline ends. The CDR3 is 14 residues long. CDR3 region: CASSPREATGELFF. CDR3 sequence (DNA): TGTGCCAGCTCACCACGGGAGGCCACCGGGGAGCTGTTTTTT.

This clonotype was detected only a few times. The V gene is TRBV7-2, the J gene TRBJ1-1; D call uncertain. V shed 3 bases and J shed 1 base, with 12 bases lying between them. This CDR3 region has 15 residues. In germline, CDR1 is SGHTA, CDR2 FQGNSA. The DNA of the CDR3 is TGTGCCAGCAGCTTGGTCAGGCGGACGAACACTGAAGCTTTCTTT. This gives the protein CASSLVRRTNTEAFF.